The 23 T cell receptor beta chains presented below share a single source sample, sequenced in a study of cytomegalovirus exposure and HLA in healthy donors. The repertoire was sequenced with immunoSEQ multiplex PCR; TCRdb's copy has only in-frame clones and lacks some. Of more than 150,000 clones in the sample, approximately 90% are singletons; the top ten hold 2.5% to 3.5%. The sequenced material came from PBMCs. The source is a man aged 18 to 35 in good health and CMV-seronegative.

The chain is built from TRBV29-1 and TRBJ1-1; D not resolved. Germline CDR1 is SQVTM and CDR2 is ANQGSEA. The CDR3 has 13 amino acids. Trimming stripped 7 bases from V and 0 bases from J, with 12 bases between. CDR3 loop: CSGKTGMNTEAFF. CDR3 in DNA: TGCAGCGGCAAGACGGGTATGAACACTGAAGCTTTCTTT.

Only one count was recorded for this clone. In DNA form, the CDR3 reads TGTGCCAGCTCACCACCAACGGGACAGGGGTCAGATACGCAGTATTTT. It is translated as CASSPPTGQGSDTQYF. The chain has TRBV18 and TRBJ2-3, with 10 bases lining up with TRBD1. Per the germline V gene, CDR1 is KGHSH and CDR2 is LQKENI. V shed 0 bases, J shed 4 bases, and the junction held 4 bases outside the gene matches. This CDR3 has 16 residues.

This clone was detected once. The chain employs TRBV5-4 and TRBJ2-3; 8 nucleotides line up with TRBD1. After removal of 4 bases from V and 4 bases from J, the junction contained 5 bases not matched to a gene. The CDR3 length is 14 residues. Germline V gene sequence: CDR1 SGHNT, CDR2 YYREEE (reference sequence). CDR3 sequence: CASSTGTGPDTQYF. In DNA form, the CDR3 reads TGTGCCAGCAGCACCGGGACAGGACCAGATACGCAGTATTTT.

This CDR3 is CASSDRAGAETQYF. CDR3 DNA sequence: TGTGCCAGCAGTGACCGCGCGGGTGCGGAGACCCAGTACTTC. The rearrangement uses TRBV6-1 and TRBJ2-5, with D perhaps TRBD2 (5 bases). V lost 3 bases to trimming and J lost 5 bases, with 13 bases between them. The CDR3 has 14 amino acids. The germline V gene has CDR1 MNHNS and CDR2 SASEGT.

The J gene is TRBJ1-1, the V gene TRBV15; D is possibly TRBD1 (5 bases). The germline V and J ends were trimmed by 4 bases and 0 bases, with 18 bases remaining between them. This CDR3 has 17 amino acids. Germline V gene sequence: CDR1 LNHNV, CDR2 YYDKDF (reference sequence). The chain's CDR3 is CATSNRYGRGMNTEAFF. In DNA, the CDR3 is TGTGCCACCAGCAACCGATACGGAAGGGGAATGAACACTGAAGCTTTCTTT. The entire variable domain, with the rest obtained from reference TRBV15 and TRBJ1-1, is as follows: DAMVIQNPRYQVTQFGKPVTLSCSQTLNHNVMYWYQQKSSQAPKLLFHYYDKDFNNEADTPDNFQSRRPNTSFCFLDIRSPGLGDTAMYLCATSNRYGRGMNTEAFFGQGTRLTVV.

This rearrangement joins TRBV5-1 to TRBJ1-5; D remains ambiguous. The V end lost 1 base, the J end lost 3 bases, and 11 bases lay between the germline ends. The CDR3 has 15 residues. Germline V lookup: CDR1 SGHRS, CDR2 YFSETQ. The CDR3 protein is CASSLRGGDNQPQHF. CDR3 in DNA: TGCGCCAGCAGCTTGCGGGGTGGGGACAATCAGCCCCAGCATTTT.

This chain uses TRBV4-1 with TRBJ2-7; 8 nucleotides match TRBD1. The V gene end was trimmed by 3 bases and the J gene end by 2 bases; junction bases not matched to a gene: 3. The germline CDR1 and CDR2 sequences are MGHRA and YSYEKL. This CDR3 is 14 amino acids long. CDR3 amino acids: CASSQRTGTYEQYF. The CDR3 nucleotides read TGCGCCAGCAGCCAGAGGACAGGGACCTACGAGCAGTACTTC.

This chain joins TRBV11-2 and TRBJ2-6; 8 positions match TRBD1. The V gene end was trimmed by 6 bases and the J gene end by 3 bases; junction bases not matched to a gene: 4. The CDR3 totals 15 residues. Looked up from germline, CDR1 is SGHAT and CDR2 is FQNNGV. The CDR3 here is CASSPDRVGANVLTF. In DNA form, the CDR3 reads TGTGCCAGCAGTCCGGACAGGGTTGGGGCCAACGTCCTGACTTTC.

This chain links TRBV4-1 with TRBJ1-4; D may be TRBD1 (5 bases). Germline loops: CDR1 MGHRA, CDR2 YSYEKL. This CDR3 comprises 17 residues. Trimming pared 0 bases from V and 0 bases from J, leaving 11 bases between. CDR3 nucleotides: TGCGCCAGCAGCCAAGATAGACAGCTCGCAACTAATGAAAAACTGTTTTTT. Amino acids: CASSQDRQLATNEKLFF.

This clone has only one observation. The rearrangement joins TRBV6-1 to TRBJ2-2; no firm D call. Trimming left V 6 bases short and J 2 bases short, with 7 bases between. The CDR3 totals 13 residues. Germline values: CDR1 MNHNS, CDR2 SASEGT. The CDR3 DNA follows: TGTGCCAGCAGAGAACTTAACACCGGGGAGCTGTTTTTT. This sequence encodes CASRELNTGELFF.

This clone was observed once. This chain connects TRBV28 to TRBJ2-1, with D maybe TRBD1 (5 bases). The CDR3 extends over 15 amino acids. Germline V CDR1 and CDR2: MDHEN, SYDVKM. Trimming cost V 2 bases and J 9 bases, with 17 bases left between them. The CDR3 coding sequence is TGTGCCAGCAGTTTAGCCGACAGACTCTCAGGTGAGCAGTTCTTC. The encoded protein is CASSLADRLSGEQFF.

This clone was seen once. CDR3 sequence: CASSAFWDSTDTQYF. CDR3 in DNA: TGTGCCAGCAGTGCGTTCTGGGACTCCACAGATACGCAGTATTTT. The J gene is TRBJ2-3, the V gene TRBV6-1, with D perhaps TRBD2 (6 bases). The CDR3 runs to 15 residues. V dropped 4 bases and J dropped 2 bases, with 13 bases sitting between them. Germline V gene lookup returns CDR1 MNHNS and CDR2 SASEGT.

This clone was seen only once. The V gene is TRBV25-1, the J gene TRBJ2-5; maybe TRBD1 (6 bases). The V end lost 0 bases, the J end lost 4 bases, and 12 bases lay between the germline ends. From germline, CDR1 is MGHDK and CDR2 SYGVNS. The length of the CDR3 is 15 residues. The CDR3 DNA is TGTGCCAGCAGTGAATATACAGGGTCACGAGAGACCCAGTACTTC. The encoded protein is CASSEYTGSRETQYF. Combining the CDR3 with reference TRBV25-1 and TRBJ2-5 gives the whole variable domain EADIYQTPRYLVIGTGKKITLECSQTMGHDKMYWYQQDPGMELHLIHYSYGVNSTEKGDLSSESTVSRIRTEHFPLTLESARPSHTSQYLCASSEYTGSRETQYFGPGTRLLVL.

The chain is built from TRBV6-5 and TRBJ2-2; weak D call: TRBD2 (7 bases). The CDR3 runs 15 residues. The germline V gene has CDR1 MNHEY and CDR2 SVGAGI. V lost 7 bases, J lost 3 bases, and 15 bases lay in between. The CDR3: CASKGGAGYTGELFF. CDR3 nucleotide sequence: TGTGCCAGCAAGGGGGGGGCAGGGTACACCGGGGAGCTGTTTTTT.

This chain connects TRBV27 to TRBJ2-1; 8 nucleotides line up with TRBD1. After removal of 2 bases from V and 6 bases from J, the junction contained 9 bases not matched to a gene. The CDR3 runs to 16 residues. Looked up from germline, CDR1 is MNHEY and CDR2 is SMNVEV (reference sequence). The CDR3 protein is CASSLPGQGGGNEQFF. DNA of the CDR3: TGTGCCAGCAGTTTACCCGGACAGGGAGGTGGCAATGAGCAGTTCTTC.

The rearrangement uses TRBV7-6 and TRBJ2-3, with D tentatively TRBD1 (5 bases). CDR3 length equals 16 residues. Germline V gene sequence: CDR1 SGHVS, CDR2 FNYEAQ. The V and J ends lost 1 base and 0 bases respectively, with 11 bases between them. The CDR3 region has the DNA TGTGCCAGCAGCTTAGGGGGCGGCGAAAGCACAGATACGCAGTATTTT. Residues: CASSLGGGESTDTQYF.

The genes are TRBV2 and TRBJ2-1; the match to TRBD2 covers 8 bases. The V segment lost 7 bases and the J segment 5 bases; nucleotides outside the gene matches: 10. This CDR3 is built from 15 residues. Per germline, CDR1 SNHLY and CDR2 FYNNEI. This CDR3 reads CASNPNPGGDNEQFF. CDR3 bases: TGTGCCAGCAATCCGAACCCGGGAGGGGACAATGAGCAGTTCTTC.

The CDR3 sequence is CASSDGTSYNEQFF. CDR3 in DNA: TGTGCCAGCAGCGATGGGACAAGTTACAATGAGCAGTTCTTC. The chain couples TRBV9 to TRBJ2-1, with a weak D call TRBD1 (6 bases). The CDR3 consists of 14 residues. CDR1 SGDLS and CDR2 YYNGEE come from the germline V gene. The V end lost 3 bases, the J end lost 4 bases, and 11 bases lay between the germline ends.

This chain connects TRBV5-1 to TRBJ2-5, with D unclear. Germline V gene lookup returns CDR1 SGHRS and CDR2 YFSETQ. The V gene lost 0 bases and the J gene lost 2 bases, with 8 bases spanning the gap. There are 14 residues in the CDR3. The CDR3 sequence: CASSLDTSQETQYF. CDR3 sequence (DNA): TGCGCCAGCAGCTTGGACACATCGCAAGAGACCCAGTACTTC.

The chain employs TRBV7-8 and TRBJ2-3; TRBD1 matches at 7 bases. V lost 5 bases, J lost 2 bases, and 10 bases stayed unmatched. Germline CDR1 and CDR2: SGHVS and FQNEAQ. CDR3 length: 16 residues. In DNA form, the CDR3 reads TGTGCCAGCAGCACTCCGGGACAGATTAACACAGATACGCAGTATTTT. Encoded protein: CASSTPGQINTDTQYF.

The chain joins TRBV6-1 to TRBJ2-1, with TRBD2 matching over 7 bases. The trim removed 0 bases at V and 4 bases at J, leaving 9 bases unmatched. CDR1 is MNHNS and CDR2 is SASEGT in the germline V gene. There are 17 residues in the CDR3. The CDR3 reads CASSEAWRTRPYNEQFF. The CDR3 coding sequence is TGTGCCAGCAGTGAAGCATGGAGGACTAGGCCTTACAATGAGCAGTTCTTC.

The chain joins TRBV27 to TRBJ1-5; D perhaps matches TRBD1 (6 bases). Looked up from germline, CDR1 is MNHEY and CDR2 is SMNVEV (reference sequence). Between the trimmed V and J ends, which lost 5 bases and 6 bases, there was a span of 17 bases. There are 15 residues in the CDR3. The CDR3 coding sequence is TGTGCCAGCAGTGTACGATGGGGGGGCGTTCAGCCCCAGCATTTT. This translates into CASSVRWGGVQPQHF.

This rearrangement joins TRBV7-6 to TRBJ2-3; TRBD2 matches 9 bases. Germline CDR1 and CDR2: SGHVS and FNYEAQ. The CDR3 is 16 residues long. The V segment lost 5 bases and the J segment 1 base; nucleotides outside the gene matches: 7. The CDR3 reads CASSRPAGGRTDTQYF. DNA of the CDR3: TGTGCCAGCAGCAGACCAGCGGGGGGCCGCACAGATACGCAGTATTTT.